This TCR beta chain was observed in a study of T cell responses to AZD1222 COVID-19 vaccine. Study-level points and caveats: Clonal diversity was possibly underestimated, and the donors were mostly white British, with more females. Dominant CD4 TCR responses targeted spike regions 160-218 and 743-854.

V shed 4 bases and J shed 0 bases, with 9 bases lying between them. Germline CDR1 reads MNHEY; CDR2 reads SVGAGI. This CDR3 is 14 amino acids long. Notes on this clone: No antigen is known for it.

Method: immunoSEQ multiplex PCR; TCRdb's copy keeps in-frame clones and lacks some. The sample comprises more than 120,000 clones, approximately 87% of which are singletons, and 1.5% to 2% rests with the top ten. Second-dose intervals of approximately 4 or approximately 12 weeks were pooled. The source is an adult who received the AZD1222 COVID-19 vaccine. The specimen was peripheral blood, collected 28 days after the second AZD1222 dose. J is TRBJ2-5 and V is TRBV6-5; D call uncertain. The CDR3: CASSSPGYQETQYF. DNA of the CDR3: TGTGCCAGCAGTTCCCCCGGGTACCAAGAGACCCAGTACTTC.